This is a list of T cell receptor beta chains from one sample in a study of T-cell memory formation after mild COVID-19. TCRdb reprocessed the 5' RACE reads via MiXCR and lists one record per CDR3 protein. The sample carries 300,000 to 350,000 distinct CDR3 sequences, 10% to 15% recorded once. Sequencing was done on a sample of PBMCs or a T cell subset sorted from them (not recorded which). Every receptor here comes from a young man who had mild COVID-19 (a few samples of this study predate the infection). Cell type and time point are not known. Both conserved end residues are part of each CDR3. Fields, in order: CDR3 DNA, CDR3 protein, clone size, J gene, V gene, CDR3 length, D gene. The D gene is left open where the match is weak. Size is stated for part of the rows, as once, few or many counts, or as a class when the clone is expanded.

CDR3nt: TGTGCCAGTAGTAGTCCTTCGAGGGGCCCCGCAGATACGCAGTATTTT; CDR3aa: CASSSPSRGPADTQYF; abundance: .; j_gene: TRBJ2-3; v_gene: TRBV19; len: 16; d_gene: .
CDR3nt: TGTGCCAGCAGCCTCTGGGGAACTACGGAGACCCAGTACTTC; CDR3aa: CASSLWGTTETQYF; abundance: few; j_gene: TRBJ2-5; v_gene: TRBV14; len: 14; d_gene: .
CDR3nt: TGTGCCAGCAGTACCGGGACAGGGTTCGTCCGCTATGGCTACACCTTC; CDR3aa: CASSTGTGFVRYGYTF; abundance: few; j_gene: TRBJ1-2; v_gene: TRBV27; len: 16; d_gene: TRBD1
CDR3nt: TGTGCCAGCAGCCGACAGGGGTCGAACACTGAAGCTTTCTTT; CDR3aa: CASSRQGSNTEAFF; abundance: many; j_gene: TRBJ1-1; v_gene: TRBV7-2; len: 14; d_gene: TRBD1
CDR3nt: TGTGCCAGCAGCATTGGCTTAGACAGGGACAATGAGCAGTTCTTC; CDR3aa: CASSIGLDRDNEQFF; abundance: many; j_gene: TRBJ2-1; v_gene: TRBV9; len: 15; d_gene: TRBD1
CDR3nt: TGTGCCAGCTCACCACTCGGAGCGAACTATGGCTACACCTTC; CDR3aa: CASSPLGANYGYTF; abundance: few; j_gene: TRBJ1-2; v_gene: TRBV18; len: 14; d_gene: .
CDR3nt: TGTGCCAGCAGTTACTTCCTAACAGGTAGATACGTCACTGAAGCTTTCTTT; CDR3aa: CASSYFLTGRYVTEAFF; abundance: many; j_gene: TRBJ1-1; v_gene: TRBV6-2/TRBV6-3; len: 17; d_gene: .
CDR3nt: TGCGCCAGCAGCTTGTCGGGGGGGAACACTGAAGCTTTCTTT; CDR3aa: CASSLSGGNTEAFF; abundance: many; j_gene: TRBJ1-1; v_gene: TRBV5-1; len: 14; d_gene: .
CDR3nt: TGCGCCAGCAGCGCACTAGCGGGGGGTACCACCGGGGAGCTGTTTTTT; CDR3aa: CASSALAGGTTGELFF; abundance: few; j_gene: TRBJ2-2; v_gene: TRBV5-1; len: 16; d_gene: TRBD2
CDR3nt: TGTGCCAGCAGTTACCTACCAGGGATGGCCAATGAGCAGTTCTTC; CDR3aa: CASSYLPGMANEQFF; abundance: .; j_gene: TRBJ2-1; v_gene: TRBV6-2/TRBV6-3; len: 15; d_gene: .
CDR3nt: TGTGCCAGCAGTGATGAGGATCAGCCCCAGCATTTT; CDR3aa: CASSDEDQPQHF; abundance: .; j_gene: TRBJ1-5; v_gene: TRBV25-1; len: 12; d_gene: .
CDR3nt: TGTGCCAGCAGCTTAGCTAGCGGGGGAGCCAATGAGCAGTTCTTC; CDR3aa: CASSLASGGANEQFF; abundance: few; j_gene: TRBJ2-1; v_gene: TRBV11-1; len: 15; d_gene: TRBD2
CDR3nt: TGTGCCAGCAGTTACAGGGCGTACCAAGAGACCCAGTACTTC; CDR3aa: CASSYRAYQETQYF; abundance: few; j_gene: TRBJ2-5; v_gene: TRBV12-3/TRBV12-4; len: 14; d_gene: .
CDR3nt: TGTGCCAGCAGCTTAAGGGAGCGGACTACTGAGCAGTTCTTC; CDR3aa: CASSLRERTTEQFF; abundance: .; j_gene: TRBJ2-1; v_gene: TRBV7-2; len: 14; d_gene: .
CDR3nt: TGTGCCAGCAGCTTAGCGGCCCTCGGGGGGACCCAGTACTTC; CDR3aa: CASSLAALGGTQYF; abundance: few; j_gene: TRBJ2-5; v_gene: TRBV7-9; len: 14; d_gene: .
CDR3nt: TGTGCCAGCAGCTTAAGGGGCACAGACACCGGGGAGCTGTTTTTT; CDR3aa: CASSLRGTDTGELFF; abundance: .; j_gene: TRBJ2-2; v_gene: TRBV7-3; len: 15; d_gene: .
CDR3nt: TGCAGCGTTGAACCCGACTATTCGGAGACCCAGTACTTC; CDR3aa: CSVEPDYSETQYF; abundance: many; j_gene: TRBJ2-5; v_gene: TRBV29-1; len: 13; d_gene: .
CDR3nt: TGCGCCAGCAGCTTCTATTCAGGGGACGAGCAGTTCTTC; CDR3aa: CASSFYSGDEQFF; abundance: few; j_gene: TRBJ2-1; v_gene: TRBV5-1; len: 13; d_gene: .
CDR3nt: TGCGCCAGCAGCCAAGTGGACAACCACCATACGCAGTATTTT; CDR3aa: CASSQVDNHHTQYF; abundance: .; j_gene: TRBJ2-3; v_gene: TRBV4-3; len: 14; d_gene: .
CDR3nt: TGTGACAGCAGCTTTTCCGGGTACGAGCAGTACTTC; CDR3aa: CDSSFSGYEQYF; abundance: .; j_gene: TRBJ2-7; v_gene: TRBV11-2; len: 12; d_gene: .
CDR3nt: TGTGCCAGCAGTTACTCGAGGGGGAACACTGAAGCTTTCTTT; CDR3aa: CASSYSRGNTEAFF; abundance: .; j_gene: TRBJ1-1; v_gene: TRBV6-2/TRBV6-3; len: 14; d_gene: .
CDR3nt: TGTGCCAGCAGCTCCGCGAGACAGGGTGGGCTAGAGACCCAGTACTTC; CDR3aa: CASSSARQGGLETQYF; abundance: .; j_gene: TRBJ2-5; v_gene: TRBV7-2; len: 16; d_gene: TRBD1